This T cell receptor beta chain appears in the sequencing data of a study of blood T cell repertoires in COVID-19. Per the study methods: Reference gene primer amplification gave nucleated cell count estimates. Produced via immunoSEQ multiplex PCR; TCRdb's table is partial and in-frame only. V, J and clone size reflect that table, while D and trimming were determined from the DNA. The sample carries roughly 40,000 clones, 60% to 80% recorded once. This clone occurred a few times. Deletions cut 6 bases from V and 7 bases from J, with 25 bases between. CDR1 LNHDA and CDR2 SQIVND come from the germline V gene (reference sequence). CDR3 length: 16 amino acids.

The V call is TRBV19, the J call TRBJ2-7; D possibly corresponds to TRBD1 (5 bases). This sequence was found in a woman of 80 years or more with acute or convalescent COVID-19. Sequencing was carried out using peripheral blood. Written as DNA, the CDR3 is TGTGCCAGTAGACGCAGCCCGACAGACCATCGGCGGGAGCAGTACTTC. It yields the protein CASRRSPTDHRREQYF.